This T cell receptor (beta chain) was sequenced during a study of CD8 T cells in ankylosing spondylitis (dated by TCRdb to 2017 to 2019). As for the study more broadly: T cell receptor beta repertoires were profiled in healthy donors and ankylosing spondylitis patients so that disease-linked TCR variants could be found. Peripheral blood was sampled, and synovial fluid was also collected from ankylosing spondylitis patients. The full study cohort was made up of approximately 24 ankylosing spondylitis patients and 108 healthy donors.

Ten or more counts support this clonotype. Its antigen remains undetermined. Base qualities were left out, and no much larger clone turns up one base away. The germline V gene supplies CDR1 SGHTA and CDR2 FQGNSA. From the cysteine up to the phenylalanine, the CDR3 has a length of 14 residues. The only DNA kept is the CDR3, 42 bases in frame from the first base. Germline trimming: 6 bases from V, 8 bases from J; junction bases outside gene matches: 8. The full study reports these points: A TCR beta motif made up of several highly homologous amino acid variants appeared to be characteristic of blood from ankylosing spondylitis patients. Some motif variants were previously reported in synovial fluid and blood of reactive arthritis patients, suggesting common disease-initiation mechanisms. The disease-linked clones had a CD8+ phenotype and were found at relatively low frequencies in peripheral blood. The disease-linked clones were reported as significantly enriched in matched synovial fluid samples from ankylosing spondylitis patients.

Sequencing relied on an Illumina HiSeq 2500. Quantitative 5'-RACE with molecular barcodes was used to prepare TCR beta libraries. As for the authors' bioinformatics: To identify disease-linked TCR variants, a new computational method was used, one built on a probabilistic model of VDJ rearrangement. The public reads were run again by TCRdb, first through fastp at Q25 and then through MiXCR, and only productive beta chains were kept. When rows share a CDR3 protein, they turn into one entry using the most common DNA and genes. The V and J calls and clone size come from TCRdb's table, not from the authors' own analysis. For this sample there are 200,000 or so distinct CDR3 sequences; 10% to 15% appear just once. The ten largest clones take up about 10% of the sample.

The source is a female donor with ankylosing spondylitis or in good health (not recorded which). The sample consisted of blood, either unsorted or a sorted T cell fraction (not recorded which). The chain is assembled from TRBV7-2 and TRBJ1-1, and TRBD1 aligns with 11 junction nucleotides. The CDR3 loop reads CASRAGTGGLEAFF. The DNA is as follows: TGTGCCAGCAGAGCCGGGACAGGGGGGTTGGAAGCTTTCTTT.